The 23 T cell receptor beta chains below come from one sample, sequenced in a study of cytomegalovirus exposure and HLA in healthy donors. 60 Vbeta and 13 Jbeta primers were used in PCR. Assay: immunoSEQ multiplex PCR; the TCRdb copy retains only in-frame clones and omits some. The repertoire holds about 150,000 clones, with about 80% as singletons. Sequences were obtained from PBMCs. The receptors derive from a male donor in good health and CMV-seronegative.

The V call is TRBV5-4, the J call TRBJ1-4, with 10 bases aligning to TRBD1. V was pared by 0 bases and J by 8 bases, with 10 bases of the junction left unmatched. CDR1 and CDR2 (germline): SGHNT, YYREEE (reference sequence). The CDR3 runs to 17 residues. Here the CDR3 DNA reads TGTGCCAGCAGCTTGGGGGGACAGGGGAGTTTAGGAGAAAAACTGTTTTTT. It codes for CASSLGGQGSLGEKLFF.

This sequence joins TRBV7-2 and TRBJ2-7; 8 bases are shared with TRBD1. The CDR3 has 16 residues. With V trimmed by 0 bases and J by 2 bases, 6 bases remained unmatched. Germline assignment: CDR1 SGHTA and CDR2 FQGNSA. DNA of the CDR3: TGTGCCAGCAGCTTAGCATTTGGACAGGGCCCCTACGAGCAGTACTTC. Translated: CASSLAFGQGPYEQYF.

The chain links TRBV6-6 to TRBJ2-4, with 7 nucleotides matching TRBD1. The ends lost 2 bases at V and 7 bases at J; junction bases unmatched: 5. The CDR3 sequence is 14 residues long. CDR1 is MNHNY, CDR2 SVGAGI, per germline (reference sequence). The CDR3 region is CASSYGQGVNIQYF. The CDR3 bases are TGTGCCAGCAGTTACGGGCAGGGGGTCAACATTCAGTACTTC.

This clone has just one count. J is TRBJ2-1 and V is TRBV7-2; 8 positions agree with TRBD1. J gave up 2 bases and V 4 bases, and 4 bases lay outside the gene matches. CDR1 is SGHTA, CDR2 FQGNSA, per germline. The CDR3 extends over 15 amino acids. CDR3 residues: CASSSDRGPYNEQFF. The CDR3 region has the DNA TGTGCCAGCAGCTCTGACAGGGGACCCTACAATGAGCAGTTCTTC.

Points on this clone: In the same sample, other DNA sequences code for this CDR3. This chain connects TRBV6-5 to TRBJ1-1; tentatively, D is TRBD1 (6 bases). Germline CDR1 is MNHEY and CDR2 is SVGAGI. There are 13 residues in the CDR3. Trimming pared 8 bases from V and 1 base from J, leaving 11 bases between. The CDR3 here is CASQGRGNTEAFF. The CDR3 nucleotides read TGTGCCAGCCAAGGCAGGGGGAACACTGAAGCTTTCTTT.

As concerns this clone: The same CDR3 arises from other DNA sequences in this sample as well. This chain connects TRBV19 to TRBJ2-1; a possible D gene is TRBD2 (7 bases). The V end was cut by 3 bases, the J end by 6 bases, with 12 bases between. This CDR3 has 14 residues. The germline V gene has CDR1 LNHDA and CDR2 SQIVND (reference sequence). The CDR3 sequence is CASSIRGGGNEQFF. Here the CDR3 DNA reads TGTGCCAGTAGTATTAGGGGGGGCGGCAATGAGCAGTTCTTC. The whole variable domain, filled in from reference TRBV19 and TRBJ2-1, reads DGGITQSPKYLFRKEGQNVTLSCEQNLNHDAMYWYRQDPGQGLRLIYYSQIVNDFQKGDIAEGYSVSREKKESFPLTVTSAQKNPTAFYLCASSIRGGGNEQFFGPGTRLTVL.

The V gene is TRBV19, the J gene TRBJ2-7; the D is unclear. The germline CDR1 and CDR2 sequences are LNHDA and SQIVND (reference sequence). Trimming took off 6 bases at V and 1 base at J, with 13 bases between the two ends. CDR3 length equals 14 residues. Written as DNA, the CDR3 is TGTGCCAGTAGCCTCCAAGCAGGTTCCTACGAGCAGTACTTC. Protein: CASSLQAGSYEQYF. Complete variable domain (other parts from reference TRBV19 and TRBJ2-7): DGGITQSPKYLFRKEGQNVTLSCEQNLNHDAMYWYRQDPGQGLRLIYYSQIVNDFQKGDIAEGYSVSREKKESFPLTVTSAQKNPTAFYLCASSLQAGSYEQYFGPGTRLTVT.

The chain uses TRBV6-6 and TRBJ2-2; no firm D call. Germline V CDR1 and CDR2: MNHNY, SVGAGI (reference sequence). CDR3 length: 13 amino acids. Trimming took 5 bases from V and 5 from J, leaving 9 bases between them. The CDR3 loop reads CASSLLSTGELFF. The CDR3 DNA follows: TGTGCCAGCAGTCTCCTAAGTACCGGGGAGCTGTTTTTT.

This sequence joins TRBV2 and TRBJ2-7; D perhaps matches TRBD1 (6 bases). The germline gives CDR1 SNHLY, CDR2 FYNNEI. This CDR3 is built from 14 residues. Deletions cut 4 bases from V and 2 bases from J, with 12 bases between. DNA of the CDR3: TGTGCCAGCAGTGGGCAGACAGGCCCCTACGAGCAGTACTTC. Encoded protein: CASSGQTGPYEQYF.

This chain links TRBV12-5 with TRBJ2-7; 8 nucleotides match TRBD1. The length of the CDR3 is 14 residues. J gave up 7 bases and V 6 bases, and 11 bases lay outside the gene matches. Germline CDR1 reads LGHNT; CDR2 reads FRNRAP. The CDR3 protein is CASGDTGGVWEQYF. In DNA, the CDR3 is TGTGCTAGTGGCGACACAGGGGGAGTTTGGGAGCAGTACTTC.

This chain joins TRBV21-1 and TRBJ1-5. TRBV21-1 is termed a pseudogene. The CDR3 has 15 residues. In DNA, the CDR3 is TGTGCCAGCAGCAAAAAGACGACTACGAATCAGCCCCAGCATTTT. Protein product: CASSKKTTTNQPQHF.

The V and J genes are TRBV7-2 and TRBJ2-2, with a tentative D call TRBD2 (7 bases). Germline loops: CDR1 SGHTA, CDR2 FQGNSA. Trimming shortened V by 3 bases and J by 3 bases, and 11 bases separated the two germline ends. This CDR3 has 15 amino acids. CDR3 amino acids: CASSFGGRYTGELFF. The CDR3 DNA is TGTGCCAGCAGCTTCGGGGGGCGCTACACCGGGGAGCTGTTTTTT.

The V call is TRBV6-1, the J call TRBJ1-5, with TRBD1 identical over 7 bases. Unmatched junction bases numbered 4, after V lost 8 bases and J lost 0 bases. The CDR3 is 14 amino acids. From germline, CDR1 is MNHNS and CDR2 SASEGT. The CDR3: CASETGNSNQPQHF. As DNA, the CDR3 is TGTGCCAGCGAGACAGGGAATAGCAATCAGCCCCAGCATTTT.

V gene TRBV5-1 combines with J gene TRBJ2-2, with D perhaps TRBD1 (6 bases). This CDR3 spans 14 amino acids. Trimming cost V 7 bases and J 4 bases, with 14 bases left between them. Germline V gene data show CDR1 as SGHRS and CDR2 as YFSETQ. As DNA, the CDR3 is TGCGCCAGCCTGTCAGGGGTGACCACCGGGGAGCTGTTTTTT. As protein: CASLSGVTTGELFF. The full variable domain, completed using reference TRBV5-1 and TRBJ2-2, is KAGVTQTPRYLIKTRGQQVTLSCSPISGHRSVSWYQQTPGQGLQFLFEYFSETQRNKGNFPGRFSGRQFSNSRSEMNVSTLELGDSALYLCASLSGVTTGELFFGEGSRLTVL.

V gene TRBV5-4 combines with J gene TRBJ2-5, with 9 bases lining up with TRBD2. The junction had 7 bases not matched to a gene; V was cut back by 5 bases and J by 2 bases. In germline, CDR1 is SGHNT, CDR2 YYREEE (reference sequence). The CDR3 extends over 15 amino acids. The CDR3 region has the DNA TGTGCCAGCAGAATGGGTCTAGCGGGGCAAGAGACCCAGTACTTC. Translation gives CASRMGLAGQETQYF.

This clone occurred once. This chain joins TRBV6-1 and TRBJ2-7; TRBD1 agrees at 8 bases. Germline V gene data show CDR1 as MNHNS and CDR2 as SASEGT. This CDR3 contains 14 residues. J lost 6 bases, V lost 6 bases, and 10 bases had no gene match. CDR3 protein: CASRGQGSISEQYF. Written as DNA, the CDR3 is TGTGCCAGCAGAGGACAGGGAAGTATTAGCGAGCAGTACTTC.

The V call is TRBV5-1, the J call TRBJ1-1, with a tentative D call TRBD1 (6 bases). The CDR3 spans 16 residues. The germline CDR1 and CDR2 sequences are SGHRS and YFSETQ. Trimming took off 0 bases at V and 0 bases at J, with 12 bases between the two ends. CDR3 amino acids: CASSLASGTLNTEAFF. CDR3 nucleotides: TGCGCCAGCAGCTTGGCCAGCGGGACACTGAACACTGAAGCTTTCTTT.

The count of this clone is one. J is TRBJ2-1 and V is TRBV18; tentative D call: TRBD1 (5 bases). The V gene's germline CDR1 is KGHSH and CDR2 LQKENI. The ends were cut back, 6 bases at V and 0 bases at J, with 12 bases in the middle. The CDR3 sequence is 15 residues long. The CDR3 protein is CASSPRQGSYNEQFF. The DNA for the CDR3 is TGTGCCAGCTCCCCCAGGCAGGGCTCCTACAATGAGCAGTTCTTC.

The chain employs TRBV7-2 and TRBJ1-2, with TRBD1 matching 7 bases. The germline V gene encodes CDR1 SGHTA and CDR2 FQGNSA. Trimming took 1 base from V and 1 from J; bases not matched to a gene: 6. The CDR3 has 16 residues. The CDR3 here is CASSLGSGQSNYGYTF. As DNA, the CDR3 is TGTGCCAGCAGCTTAGGGTCGGGACAGAGTAACTATGGCTACACCTTC.

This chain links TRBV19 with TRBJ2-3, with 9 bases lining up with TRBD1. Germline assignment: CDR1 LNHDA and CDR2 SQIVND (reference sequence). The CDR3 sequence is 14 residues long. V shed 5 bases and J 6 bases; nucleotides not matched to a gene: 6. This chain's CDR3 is CASSADRGPDTQYF. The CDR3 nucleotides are TGTGCCAGTAGTGCGGACAGGGGACCTGATACGCAGTATTTT.

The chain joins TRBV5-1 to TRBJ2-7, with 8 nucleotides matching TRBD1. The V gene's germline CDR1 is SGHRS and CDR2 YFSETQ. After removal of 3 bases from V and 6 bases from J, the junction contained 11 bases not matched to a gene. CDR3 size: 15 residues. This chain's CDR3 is CASSSSTGVVGEQYF. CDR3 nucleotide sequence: TGCGCCAGCAGCTCATCGACAGGGGTGGTCGGCGAGCAGTACTTC. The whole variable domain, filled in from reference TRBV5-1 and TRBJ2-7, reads KAGVTQTPRYLIKTRGQQVTLSCSPISGHRSVSWYQQTPGQGLQFLFEYFSETQRNKGNFPGRFSGRQFSNSRSEMNVSTLELGDSALYLCASSSSTGVVGEQYFGPGTRLTVT.

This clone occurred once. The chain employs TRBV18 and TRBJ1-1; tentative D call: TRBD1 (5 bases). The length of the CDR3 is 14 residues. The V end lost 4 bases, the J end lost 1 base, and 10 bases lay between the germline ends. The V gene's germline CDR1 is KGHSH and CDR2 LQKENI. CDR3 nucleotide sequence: TGTGCCAGCTCACGGGCAGGGTCGAACACTGAAGCTTTCTTT. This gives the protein CASSRAGSNTEAFF.

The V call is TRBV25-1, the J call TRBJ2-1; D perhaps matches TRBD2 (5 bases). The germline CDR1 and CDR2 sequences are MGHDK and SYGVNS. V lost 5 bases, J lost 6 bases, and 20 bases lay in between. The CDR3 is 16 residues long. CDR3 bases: TGTGCCAGCAGTATCGGGGAGAAGCGGAGGTCCAATGAGCAGTTCTTC. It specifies CASSIGEKRRSNEQFF.